This T cell receptor (beta chain) appears in the sequencing data of a study of immune evolution from preneoplasia to lung adenocarcinoma. Premalignant or tumor cells were enriched by macro-dissection after pathologic assessment. Using immunoSEQ multiplex PCR, the repertoire was profiled, and TCRdb retains in-frame clones only, with some absent. The sample shows more than 25,000 clones, roughly 70% of them seen only once. The length of the CDR3 is 14 residues. Germline V lookup: CDR1 MDHEN, CDR2 SYDVKM. V was trimmed by 5 bases and J by 1 base, leaving 11 bases between them. The chain is built from TRBV28 and TRBJ1-1, with TRBD1 as a possible D gene (5 bases). The sequenced sample consisted of FFPE invasive lung adenocarcinoma tissue. This TCR derives from a person in their sixties with invasive lung adenocarcinoma. Some clones in this sample may be carry-over from other donors' samples. The CDR3 sequence: CASSTLGRNTEAFF. As DNA, the CDR3 is TGTGCCAGCAGTACGCTGGGGCGGAACACTGAAGCTTTCTTT.